This note documents a single T cell receptor (beta chain) sequence. This specimen belongs to a study of blood T cell repertoires in COVID-19. Here immunoSEQ multiplex PCR was the method, and the copy in TCRdb shows in-frame clones only, minus some. The table has fewer than 350,000 clones, about 86% seen once. CDR1 is SGHTA and CDR2 is FQGNSA in the germline V gene. Trimming stripped 5 bases from V and 0 bases from J, with 13 bases between. This CDR3 is built from 16 residues. The sample consisted of peripheral blood. This TCR was recovered from a woman in her 70s with COVID-19, enrolled during active disease. The rearrangement joins TRBV7-2 to TRBJ1-4; D is undetermined. CDR3 bases: TGTGCCAGCAGCCTAACGGGTTTTACAACTAATGAAAAACTGTTTTTT. Translated: CASSLTGFTTNEKLFF.